This passage covers 26 T cell receptor beta chains from one sample sequenced in a study of OX40 agonist ivuxolimab in advanced cancers. Data came from immunoSEQ multiplex PCR; TCRdb stores just in-frame clones and leaves some out. The sample includes tens of thousands of clones, approximately 94% seen only once; the top ten take around a fifth. The material sequenced was CD4+ or CD8+ T cells sorted from blood, taken in a trial of the OX40 agonist ivuxolimab. The receptors derive from an adult with an advanced solid tumor such as melanoma, head and neck, liver or kidney cancer.

This clone is a singleton in its sample. The V call is TRBV7-6, the J call TRBJ2-1; 10 nucleotides agree with TRBD2. Germline CDR1 and CDR2: SGHVS and FNYEAQ. J was trimmed by 6 bases and V by 5 bases; bases with no gene match: 13. This CDR3 comprises 17 residues. In DNA form, the CDR3 reads TGTGCCAGCAGCCCCGGACTAGCGGAGGGTCTAGGCAATGAGCAGTTCTTC. It translates to CASSPGLAEGLGNEQFF.

The V gene is TRBV27, the J gene TRBJ1-5, with TRBD1 matching 9 bases. Germline CDR1 MNHEY, CDR2 SMNVEV (reference sequence). V lost 5 bases to trimming and J lost 4 bases; unmatched junction nucleotides: 6. The CDR3 extends over 15 amino acids. This CDR3 reads CASSLQGAWNQPQHF. CDR3 nucleotides: TGTGCCAGCAGTCTACAGGGGGCGTGGAATCAGCCCCAGCATTTT.

The V gene is TRBV19, the J gene TRBJ2-7; D gene uncertain. V gave up 0 bases and J gave up 4 bases, with 7 bases separating them. Germline V gene sequence: CDR1 LNHDA, CDR2 SQIVND (reference sequence). The CDR3 is 13 amino acids. CDR3 DNA sequence: TGTGCCAGTAGTATAGATGGTCAATACGAGCAGTACTTC. Translating gives CASSIDGQYEQYF.

The chain combines TRBV4-2 with TRBJ2-1; 8 bases are shared with TRBD2. Germline V gives CDR1 LGHNA, CDR2 YNFKEQ. This CDR3 has 12 amino acids. The trim removed 2 bases at V and 9 bases at J, leaving 0 bases unmatched. In nucleotides, the CDR3 is TGTGCCAGCAGCCAACTAGCGGGTGAGCAGTTCTTC. It encodes CASSQLAGEQFF.

CDR3: CASSVGGGGNQPQHF. Here the CDR3 DNA reads TGTGCCAGCAGCGTAGGGGGCGGGGGTAATCAGCCCCAGCATTTT. The chain links TRBV9 to TRBJ1-5, with a possible D match to TRBD1 (5 bases). The V end lost 0 bases, the J end lost 4 bases, and 11 bases lay between the germline ends. The CDR3 totals 15 residues. Germline CDR1 reads SGDLS; CDR2 reads YYNGEE.

This sequence joins TRBV7-2 and TRBJ1-5; D gene unclear. V was clipped by 5 bases and J by 0 bases, with 11 bases between them. Germline CDR1 is SGHTA and CDR2 is FQGNSA. The CDR3 spans 15 residues. CDR3 protein: CASSDRTGSNQPQHF. The CDR3 DNA reads TGTGCCAGCAGCGATAGGACTGGTAGCAATCAGCCCCAGCATTTT.

The V call is TRBV11-1, the J call TRBJ2-7; TRBD2 agrees at 9 bases. V was pared by 2 bases and J by 0 bases, with 8 bases of the junction left unmatched. The CDR3 is 17 residues long. CDR1 and CDR2 from the germline V gene are SGHAT and FQDESV (reference sequence). CDR3 in DNA: TGTGCCAGCAGCTTAATGACTAGCGGATTGAGCTCCTACGAGCAGTACTTC. This codes for CASSLMTSGLSSYEQYF. The whole variable domain, remainder taken from reference TRBV11-1 and TRBJ2-7, is EAEVAQSPRYKITEKSQAVAFWCDPISGHATLYWYRQILGQGPELLVQFQDESVVDDSQLPKDRFSAERLKGVDSTLKIQPAELGDSAMYLCASSLMTSGLSSYEQYFGPGTRLTVT.

A single count supports this clone. This sequence joins TRBV7-9 and TRBJ2-3; D is unclear. V lost 2 bases, J lost 2 bases, and 5 bases lay in between. The CDR3 extends over 13 amino acids. From germline, CDR1 is SEHNR and CDR2 FQNEAQ (reference sequence). For the CDR3, the DNA is TGTGCCAGCAGCTTATCCCTCACAGATACGCAGTATTTT. This codes for CASSLSLTDTQYF.

The V and J genes are TRBV7-2 and TRBJ2-3, with D possibly matching TRBD1 (5 bases). The V end lost 1 base, the J end lost 1 base, and 9 bases lay between the germline ends. Looked up from germline, CDR1 is SGHTA and CDR2 is FQGNSA. The CDR3 has 15 residues. As DNA, the CDR3 is TGTGCCAGCAGCTTAGAGACAGATGGCACAGATACGCAGTATTTT. Encoded protein: CASSLETDGTDTQYF.

The V call is TRBV6-5, the J call TRBJ2-1; D tentatively reads TRBD1 or TRBD2 (5 bases each). This CDR3 comprises 14 residues. The germline V gene has CDR1 MNHEY and CDR2 SVGAGI. V dropped 6 bases and J dropped 8 bases, with 17 bases sitting between them. The CDR3 sequence: CASRLGPPGDEQFF. CDR3 DNA sequence: TGTGCCAGCAGATTGGGACCCCCGGGCGATGAGCAGTTCTTC.

The J gene is TRBJ2-7, the V gene TRBV4-3; TRBD2 agrees at 9 bases. The ends lost 4 bases at V and 6 bases at J; junction bases unmatched: 10. Germline CDR1 LGHNA, CDR2 YSLEER. CDR3 length equals 15 residues. CDR3 protein: CASSLWTSDDVEQYF. CDR3 in DNA: TGCGCCAGCAGCCTCTGGACTAGCGACGATGTCGAGCAGTACTTC.

This rearrangement joins TRBV10-3 to TRBJ2-5; 10 nucleotides match TRBD1. The CDR3 covers 15 residues. Unmatched junction bases numbered 5, after V lost 2 bases and J lost 5 bases. The germline gives CDR1 ENHRY, CDR2 SYGVKD. The CDR3 DNA follows: TGTGCCATCAGTGAGCCCCGACAGGGGGCCGAGACCCAGTACTTC. Protein sequence: CAISEPRQGAETQYF.

The chain recombines TRBV27 with TRBJ1-5; D remains ambiguous. Germline assignment: CDR1 MNHEY and CDR2 SMNVEV (reference sequence). Trimming pared 0 bases from V and 1 base from J, leaving 4 bases between. CDR3 length: 14 residues. CDR3 coding DNA: TGTGCCAGCAGTTTATCGGGGAGCAATCAGCCCCAGCATTTT. This translates into CASSLSGSNQPQHF.

The chain couples TRBV14 to TRBJ2-7; no clear D. The CDR3 has 12 residues. V lost 3 bases and J lost 4, with 7 bases in between. Per germline, CDR1 SGHDN and CDR2 FVKESK. CDR3 in amino acids: CASSHVRYEQYF. In nucleotides, the CDR3 is TGTGCCAGCAGCCACGTCCGATACGAGCAGTACTTC.

This chain connects TRBV13 to TRBJ2-3, with 7 positions matching TRBD2. CDR3 length equals 16 residues. Germline values: CDR1 PRHDT, CDR2 FYEKMQ (reference sequence). With 3 bases clipped from V and 2 bases from J, the junction kept 8 bases outside the gene matches. CDR3 sequence: CASSFGSGLPTDTQYF. CDR3 in DNA: TGTGCCAGCAGCTTCGGGTCGGGACTACCCACAGATACGCAGTATTTT. Filled out from reference TRBV13 and TRBJ2-3, the complete variable domain reads AAGVIQSPRHLIKEKRETATLKCYPIPRHDTVYWYQQGPGQDPQFLISFYEKMQSDKGSIPDRFSAQQFSDYHSELNMSSLELGDSALYFCASSFGSGLPTDTQYFGPGTRLTVL.

In the case of this clone: Other nucleotide sequences in the sample specify the same CDR3. J is TRBJ2-5 and V is TRBV2, with D perhaps assigned TRBD1 or TRBD2 (5 bases each). V was clipped by 3 bases and J by 5 bases, with 10 bases between them. The germline gives CDR1 SNHLY, CDR2 FYNNEI. This CDR3 comprises 13 residues. The CDR3 loop reads CASSDPGRETQYF. The CDR3 DNA follows: TGTGCCAGCAGTGACCCGGGGCGGGAGACCCAGTACTTC.

The V gene is TRBV5-8, the J gene TRBJ2-7; 7 bases fit TRBD1. The V segment lost 0 bases and the J segment 6 bases; nucleotides outside the gene matches: 3. The germline gives CDR1 SGHTS, CDR2 YDEGEE. The CDR3 has 13 amino acids. CDR3 amino acids: CASSLGQGIEQYF. The CDR3 nucleotides are TGTGCCAGCAGCTTGGGACAGGGAATCGAGCAGTACTTC.

The CDR3 sequence is CASSYGQGNTEAFF. CDR3 coding DNA: TGTGCCAGCAGCTACGGGCAGGGGAACACTGAAGCTTTCTTT. This chain uses TRBV13 with TRBJ1-1; possibly TRBD1 for D (5 bases). Germline V gives CDR1 PRHDT, CDR2 FYEKMQ (reference sequence). Trimming stripped 4 bases from V and 1 base from J, with 10 bases between. The CDR3 runs to 14 residues.

The genes are TRBV5-1 and TRBJ2-1; 16 bases agree with TRBD2. This CDR3 has 17 residues. Germline lookup yields CDR1 SGHRS and CDR2 YFSETQ. Losses at the gene ends were 4 bases for V and 6 bases for J; bases not matched to a gene: 7. The CDR3 nucleotides are TGCGCCAGCAGCCAGGGACTAGCGGGAGGGGGCCTCAATGAGCAGTTCTTC. Protein sequence: CASSQGLAGGGLNEQFF.

The J gene is TRBJ2-7, the V gene TRBV5-1, with D hard to call. The CDR3 runs 12 residues. Germline V gives CDR1 SGHRS, CDR2 YFSETQ. V was trimmed by 2 bases and J by 6 bases, leaving 9 bases between them. CDR3 sequence (DNA): TGCGCCAGCAGCTTCTCTAGTCGCGAGCAGTACTTC. Translating it yields CASSFSSREQYF. Variable domain in full (rest from reference TRBV5-1 and TRBJ2-7): KAGVTQTPRYLIKTRGQQVTLSCSPISGHRSVSWYQQTPGQGLQFLFEYFSETQRNKGNFPGRFSGRQFSNSRSEMNVSTLELGDSALYLCASSFSSREQYFGPGTRLTVT.

The chain is built from TRBV15 and TRBJ2-7; no definite D call. Germline V gene sequence: CDR1 LNHNV, CDR2 YYDKDF (reference sequence). V lost 9 bases and J 3 bases, leaving 18 bases between the germline ends. This CDR3 has 14 residues. The CDR3 reads CATGPRTPYYEQYF. Here the CDR3 DNA reads TGTGCCACGGGCCCCCGGACCCCTTACTACGAGCAGTACTTC.

The genes are TRBV27 and TRBJ2-7; D could derive from TRBD1 or TRBD2 (5 bases each). CDR3 length equals 14 residues. V dropped 6 bases and J dropped 2 bases, with 14 bases sitting between them. The germline gives CDR1 MNHEY, CDR2 SMNVEV (reference sequence). DNA of the CDR3: TGTGCCAGCAGCGCCGGGACGACTACCTACGAGCAGTACTTC. This sequence encodes CASSAGTTTYEQYF.

This rearrangement joins TRBV4-3 to TRBJ1-2; D is undetermined. CDR3 length: 15 residues. Trimming pared 1 base from V and 7 bases from J, leaving 16 bases between. Germline V gene lookup returns CDR1 LGHNA and CDR2 YSLEER. CDR3 loop: CASSQANGERGGYTF. CDR3 sequence (DNA): TGCGCCAGCAGCCAAGCTAACGGAGAGAGAGGTGGCTACACCTTC.

The rearrangement joins TRBV9 to TRBJ2-3, with TRBD2 identical over 9 bases. The CDR3 is 19 residues long. V was clipped by 0 bases and J by 2 bases; unmatched bases: 13. Germline loops: CDR1 SGDLS, CDR2 YYNGEE. The CDR3 spells CASSVAKAGGGGHTDTQYF. As DNA, the CDR3 is TGTGCCAGCAGCGTAGCGAAGGCGGGAGGGGGGGGCCACACAGATACGCAGTATTTT.

The CDR3 loop is CASIGASYEQYF. CDR3 DNA: TGTGCCAGTATCGGGGCCTCCTACGAGCAGTACTTC. V usage is TRBV19 and J usage is TRBJ2-7; D is perhaps TRBD1 or TRBD2 (5 bases each). Trimming stripped 7 bases from V and 0 bases from J, with 7 bases between. Germline V gene lookup returns CDR1 LNHDA and CDR2 SQIVND (reference sequence). The length of the CDR3 is 12 residues.

J is TRBJ1-1 and V is TRBV6-5; TRBD1 might be the D (6 bases). V was clipped by 6 bases and J by 0 bases, with 14 bases between them. This CDR3 spans 15 amino acids. Germline values: CDR1 MNHEY, CDR2 SVGAGI. For the CDR3, the DNA is TGTGCCAGCAGCAAGGGGGGGGGATTGAACACTGAAGCTTTCTTT. It translates to CASSKGGGLNTEAFF.